The sample holds one count of the clone carrying this TCR beta chain. CDR3 length: 16 amino acids. Trimming shortened V by 1 base and J by 3 bases, and 15 bases separated the two germline ends. The germline V gene has CDR1 LNHDA and CDR2 SQIVND (reference sequence). This sample is drawn from a study of blood T cell repertoires in COVID-19. Profiling relied on immunoSEQ multiplex PCR, and the TCRdb table lists in-frame clones only, not all of them. The data show 300,000 to 400,000 clones, 88% seen once. The sample was peripheral blood. The rearrangement links TRBV19 to TRBJ1-1; unclear D gene. The TCR comes from a woman aged 70-85 years with COVID-19, enrolled during active disease. The CDR3 loop is CASSIVGSGSDTEAFF. The CDR3 bases are TGTGCCAGTAGTATAGTCGGTTCTGGTTCGGACACTGAAGCTTTCTTT.